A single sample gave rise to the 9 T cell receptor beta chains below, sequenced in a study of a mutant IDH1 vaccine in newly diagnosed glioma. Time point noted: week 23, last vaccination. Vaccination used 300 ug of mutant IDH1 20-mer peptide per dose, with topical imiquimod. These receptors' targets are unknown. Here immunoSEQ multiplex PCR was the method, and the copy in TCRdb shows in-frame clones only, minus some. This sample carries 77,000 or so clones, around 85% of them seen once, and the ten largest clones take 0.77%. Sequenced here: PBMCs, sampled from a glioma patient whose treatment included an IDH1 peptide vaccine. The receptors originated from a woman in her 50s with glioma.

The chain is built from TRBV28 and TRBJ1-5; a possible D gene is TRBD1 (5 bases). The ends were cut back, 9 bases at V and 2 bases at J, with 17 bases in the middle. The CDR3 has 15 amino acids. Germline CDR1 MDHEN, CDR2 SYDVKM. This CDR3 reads CARSRRVFGNQPQHF. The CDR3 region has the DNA TGTGCCAGGTCTCGCAGGGTTTTCGGCAATCAGCCCCAGCATTTT.

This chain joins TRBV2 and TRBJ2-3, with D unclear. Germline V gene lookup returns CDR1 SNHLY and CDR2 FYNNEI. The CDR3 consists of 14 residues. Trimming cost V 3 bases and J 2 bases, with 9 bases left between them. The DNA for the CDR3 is TGTGCCAGCAGTGATAGCCAGGTCACAGATACGCAGTATTTT. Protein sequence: CASSDSQVTDTQYF.

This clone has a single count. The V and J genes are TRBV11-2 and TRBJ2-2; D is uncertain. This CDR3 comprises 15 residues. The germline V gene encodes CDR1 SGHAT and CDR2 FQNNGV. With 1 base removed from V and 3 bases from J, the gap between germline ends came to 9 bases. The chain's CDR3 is CASSLASRHTGELFF. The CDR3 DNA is TGTGCCAGCAGCTTAGCGTCGCGCCACACCGGGGAGCTGTTTTTT. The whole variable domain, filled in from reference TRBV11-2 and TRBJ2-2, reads EAGVAQSPRYKIIEKRQSVAFWCNPISGHATLYWYQQILGQGPKLLIQFQNNGVVDDSQLPKDRFSAERLKGVDSTLKIQPAKLEDSAVYLCASSLASRHTGELFFGEGSRLTVL.

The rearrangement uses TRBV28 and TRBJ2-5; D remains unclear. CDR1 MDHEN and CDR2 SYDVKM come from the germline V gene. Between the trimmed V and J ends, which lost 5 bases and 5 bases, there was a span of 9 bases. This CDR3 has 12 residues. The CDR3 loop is CASSLSSETQYF. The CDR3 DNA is TGTGCCAGCAGTCTCTCCTCGGAGACCCAGTACTTC.

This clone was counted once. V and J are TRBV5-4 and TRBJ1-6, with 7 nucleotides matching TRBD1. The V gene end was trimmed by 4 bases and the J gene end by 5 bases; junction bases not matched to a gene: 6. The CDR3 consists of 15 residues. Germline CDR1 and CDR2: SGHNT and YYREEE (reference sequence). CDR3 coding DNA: TGTGCCAGCAGCCCTAGGGGGCCCGATAATTCACCCCTCCACTTT. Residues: CASSPRGPDNSPLHF. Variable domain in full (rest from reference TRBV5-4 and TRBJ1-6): ETGVTQSPTHLIKTRGQQVTLRCSSQSGHNTVSWYQQALGQGPQFIFQYYREEENGRGNFPPRFSGLQFPNYSSELNVNALELDDSALYLCASSPRGPDNSPLHFGNGTRLTVT.

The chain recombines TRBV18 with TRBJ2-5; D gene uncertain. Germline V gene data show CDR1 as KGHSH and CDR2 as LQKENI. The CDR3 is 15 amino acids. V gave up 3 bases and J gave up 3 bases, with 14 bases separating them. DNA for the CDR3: TGTGCCAGCTCACCTAATATGGTAGCTAAAGAGACCCAGTACTTC. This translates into CASSPNMVAKETQYF.

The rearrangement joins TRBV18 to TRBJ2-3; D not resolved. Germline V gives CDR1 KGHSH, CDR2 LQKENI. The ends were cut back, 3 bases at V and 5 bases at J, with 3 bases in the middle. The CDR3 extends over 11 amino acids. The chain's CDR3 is CASSPLDTQYF. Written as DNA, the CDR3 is TGTGCCAGCTCACCGTTAGATACGCAGTATTTT.

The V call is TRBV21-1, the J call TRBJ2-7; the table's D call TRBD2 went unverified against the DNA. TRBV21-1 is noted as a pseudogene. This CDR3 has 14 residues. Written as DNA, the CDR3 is TGTGCCAGCAGCAAAGTCCCTTCCTCCTACGAGCAGTACTTC. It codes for CASSKVPSSYEQYF.

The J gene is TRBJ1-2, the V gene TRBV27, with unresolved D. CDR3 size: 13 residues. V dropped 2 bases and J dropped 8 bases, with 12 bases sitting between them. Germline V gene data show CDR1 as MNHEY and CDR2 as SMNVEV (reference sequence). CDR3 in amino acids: CASSLRRAWGYTF. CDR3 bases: TGTGCCAGCAGTTTAAGAAGGGCCTGGGGCTACACCTTC.